This T cell receptor beta chain was sequenced during a study of T cells in Graves' hyperthyroidism and ophthalmopathy. About the research overall: Prior to any treatment, at the point of initial diagnosis, peripheral blood was collected.

V was cut by 2 bases and J by 4 bases, with 14 bases left in between. CDR1 is ENHRY, CDR2 SYGVKD, per germline. The CDR3 length is 15 residues. RNA transcripts served as the template for amplifying TCR beta CDR3 regions. With the HTBI primer set, the TCR CDR3 went through a first round of RT-PCR. TCRdb re-called the multiplex PCR reads through MiXCR, storing one row per CDR3 protein. The table lists approximately 600,000 distinct CDR3 sequences, around 20% of them singletons. The specimen was blood. The TCR originated in a man younger than 40 with Graves' ophthalmopathy. The rearrangement links TRBV10-3 to TRBJ1-1; D is uncertain. The CDR3 loop is CAISESGISGTEAFF. For the CDR3, the DNA is TGTGCCATCAGTGAGAGCGGTATTTCTGGCACTGAAGCTTTCTTT.